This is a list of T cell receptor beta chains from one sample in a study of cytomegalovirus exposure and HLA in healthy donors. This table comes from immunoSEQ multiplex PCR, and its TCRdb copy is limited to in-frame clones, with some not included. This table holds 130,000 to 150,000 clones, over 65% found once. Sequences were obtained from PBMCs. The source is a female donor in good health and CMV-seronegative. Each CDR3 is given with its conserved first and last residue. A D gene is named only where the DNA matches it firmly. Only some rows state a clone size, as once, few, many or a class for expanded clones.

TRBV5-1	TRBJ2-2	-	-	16	CASLSPGQGNTGELFF	TGCGCCAGCTTAAGCCCGGGACAAGGGAACACCGGGGAGCTGTTTTTT
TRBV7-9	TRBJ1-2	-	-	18	CASSSHRALSYRNYGYTF	TGTGCCAGCAGCTCCCACAGAGCTTTGTCTTACAGAAACTATGGCTACACCTTC
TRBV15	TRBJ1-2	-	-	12	CATSRAGLGYPF	TGTGCCACCAGCAGAGCAGGGCTGGGCTACCCCTTC
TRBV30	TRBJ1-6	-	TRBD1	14	CAWSRGQGFSPLHF	TGTGCCTGGAGCAGAGGACAGGGTTTTTCACCCCTCCACTTT
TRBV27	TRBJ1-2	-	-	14	CASSLSPHGYGYTF	TGTGCCAGCAGTTTATCCCCACATGGCTATGGCTACACCTTC
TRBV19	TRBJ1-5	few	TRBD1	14	CASSLTEEQGTQHF	TGTGCCAGTAGCCTAACGGAGGAACAGGGGACCCAGCATTTT
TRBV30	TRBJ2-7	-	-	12	CAWRKGVYEQYF	TGTGCCTGGAGGAAAGGGGTGTACGAGCAGTACTTC
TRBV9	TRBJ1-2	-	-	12	CASSSQGTGYTF	TGTGCCAGCAGCTCGCAGGGAACCGGCTACACCTTC
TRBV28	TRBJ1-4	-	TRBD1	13	CASTATGSEKLFF	TGTGCCAGCACCGCGACAGGGTCGGAAAAACTGTTTTTT
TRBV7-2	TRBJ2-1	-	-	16	CASSFLRQISYNEQFF	TGTGCCAGCAGCTTCTTGAGACAGATCTCCTACAATGAGCAGTTCTTC
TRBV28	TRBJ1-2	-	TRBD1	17	CASSFFLRGRRIEGYTF	TGTGCCAGCAGTTTTTTCCTTAGGGGGCGGCGTATAGAGGGCTACACCTTC
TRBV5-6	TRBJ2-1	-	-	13	CASSPGGAGEQFF	TGTGCCAGCAGCCCCGGTGGGGCCGGTGAGCAGTTCTTC
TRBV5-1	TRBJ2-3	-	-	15	CASRLGARPTDTQYF	TGCGCCAGCCGACTAGGGGCCAGACCCACAGATACGCAGTATTTT
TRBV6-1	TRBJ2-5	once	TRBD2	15	CASSEATGLAGEPYF	TGTGCCAGCAGTGAAGCGACCGGACTAGCGGGTGAACCGTACTTC
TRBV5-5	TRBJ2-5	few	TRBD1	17	CASLWGQGAPTIETQYF	TGTGCCAGCCTTTGGGGACAGGGGGCTCCCACCATAGAGACCCAGTACTTC
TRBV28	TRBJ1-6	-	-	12	CASLGPLDTLHF	TGTGCCAGCCTGGGGCCCCTAGATACCCTCCACTTT
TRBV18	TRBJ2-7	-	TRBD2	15	CASSPRTSGRYEQYF	TGTGCCAGCTCACCAAGGACTAGCGGCCGCTACGAGCAGTACTTC
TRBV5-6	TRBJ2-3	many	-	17	CASSPYSLGVRTDTQYF	TGTGCCAGCAGCCCCTACTCTCTAGGGGTTCGCACAGATACGCAGTATTTT
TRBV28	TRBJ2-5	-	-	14	CASSLVSGQETQYF	TGTGCCAGCAGTTTAGTTTCCGGCCAAGAGACCCAGTACTTC
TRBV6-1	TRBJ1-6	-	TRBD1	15	CASSGRDRVNSPLHF	TGTGCCAGCAGTGGCCGGGACAGGGTTAATTCACCCCTCCACTTT
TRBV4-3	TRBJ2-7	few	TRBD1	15	CASSQDRDSSYEQYF	TGCGCCAGCAGCCAAGATAGGGACAGCTCCTACGAGCAGTACTTC
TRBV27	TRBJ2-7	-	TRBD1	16	CASSLSGTGGRFEQYF	TGTGCCAGCAGTTTATCGGGGACAGGGGGCAGGTTCGAACAGTACTTC
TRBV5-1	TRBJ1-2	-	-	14	CASSLDRQGNGYPF	TGCGCCAGCAGCTTGGATCGGCAGGGGAATGGCTACCCCTTC